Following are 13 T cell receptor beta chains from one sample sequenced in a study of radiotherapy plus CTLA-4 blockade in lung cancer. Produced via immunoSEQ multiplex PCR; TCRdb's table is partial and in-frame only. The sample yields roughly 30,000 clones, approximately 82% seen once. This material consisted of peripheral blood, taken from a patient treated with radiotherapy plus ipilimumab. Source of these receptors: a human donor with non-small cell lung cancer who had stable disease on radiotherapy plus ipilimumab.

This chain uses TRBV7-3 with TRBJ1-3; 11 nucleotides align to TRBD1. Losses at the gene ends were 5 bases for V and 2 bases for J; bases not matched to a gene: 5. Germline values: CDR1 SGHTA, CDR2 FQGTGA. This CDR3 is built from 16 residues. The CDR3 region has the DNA TGTGCCAGCAGCCCTCCGGGACAGGGGGCTGGAAACACCATATATTTT. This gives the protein CASSPPGQGAGNTIYF.

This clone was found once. CDR3 residues: CASSSGTEAFF. As DNA, the CDR3 is TGTGCCAGCAGCTCCGGAACTGAAGCTTTCTTT. The rearrangement uses TRBV13 and TRBJ1-1, with D unclear. Looked up from germline, CDR1 is PRHDT and CDR2 is FYEKMQ (reference sequence). V dropped 4 bases and J dropped 5 bases, with 5 bases sitting between them. The CDR3 covers 11 residues.

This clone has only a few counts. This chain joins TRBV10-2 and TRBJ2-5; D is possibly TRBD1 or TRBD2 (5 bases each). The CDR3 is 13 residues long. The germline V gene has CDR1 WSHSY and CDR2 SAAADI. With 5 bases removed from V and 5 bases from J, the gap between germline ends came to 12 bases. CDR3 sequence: CASSSQGRETQYF. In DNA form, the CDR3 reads TGCGCCAGCAGTTCTCAGGGACGGGAGACCCAGTACTTC.

The CDR3, as DNA: TGTGCCAGCAGCCTCGAGGCAGGGACACGCTGGGGCTACACCTTC. This gives the protein CASSLEAGTRWGYTF. The V gene is TRBV5-6, the J gene TRBJ1-2, with a possible D match to TRBD1 (6 bases). Germline loops: CDR1 SGHDT, CDR2 YYEEEE. V lost 4 bases, J lost 8 bases, and 21 bases lay in between. CDR3 length equals 15 residues.

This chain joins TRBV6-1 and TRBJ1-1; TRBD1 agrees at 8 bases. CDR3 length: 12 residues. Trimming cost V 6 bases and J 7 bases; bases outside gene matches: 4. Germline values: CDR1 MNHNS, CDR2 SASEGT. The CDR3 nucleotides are TGTGCCAGCAGATTCGGGACAGGTGAAGCTTTCTTT. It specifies CASRFGTGEAFF.

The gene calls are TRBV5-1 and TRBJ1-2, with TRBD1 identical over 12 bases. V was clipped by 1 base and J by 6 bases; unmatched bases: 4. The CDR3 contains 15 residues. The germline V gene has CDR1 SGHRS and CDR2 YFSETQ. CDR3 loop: CASSLQGTGGDGYTF. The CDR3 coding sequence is TGCGCCAGCAGCTTGCAGGGGACAGGGGGCGATGGCTACACCTTC.

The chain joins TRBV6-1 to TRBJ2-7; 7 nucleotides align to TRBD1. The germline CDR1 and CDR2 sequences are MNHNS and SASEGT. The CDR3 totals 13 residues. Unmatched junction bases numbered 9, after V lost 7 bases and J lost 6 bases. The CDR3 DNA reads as TGTGCCAGCAACCCTTCGACAGGGATCGAGCAGTACTTC. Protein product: CASNPSTGIEQYF.

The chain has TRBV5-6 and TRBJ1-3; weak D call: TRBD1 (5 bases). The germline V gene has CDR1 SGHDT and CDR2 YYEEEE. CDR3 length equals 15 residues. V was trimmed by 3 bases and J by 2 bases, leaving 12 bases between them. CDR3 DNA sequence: TGTGCCAGCAGCTCCACGGACACCGCTGGAAACACCATATATTTT. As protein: CASSSTDTAGNTIYF.

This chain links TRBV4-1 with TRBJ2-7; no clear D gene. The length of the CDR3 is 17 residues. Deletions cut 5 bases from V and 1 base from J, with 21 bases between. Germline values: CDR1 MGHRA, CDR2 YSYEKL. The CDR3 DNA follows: TGCGCCAGCAGCTCCCTACCTTTGGGGTCCCTGTCCTACGAGCAGTACTTC. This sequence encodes CASSSLPLGSLSYEQYF.

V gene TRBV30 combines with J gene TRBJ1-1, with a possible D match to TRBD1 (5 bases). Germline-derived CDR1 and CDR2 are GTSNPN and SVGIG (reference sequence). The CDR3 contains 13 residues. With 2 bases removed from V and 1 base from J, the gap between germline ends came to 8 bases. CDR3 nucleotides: TGTGCCTGGAGTAGGGGACCGAACACTGAAGCTTTCTTT. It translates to CAWSRGPNTEAFF.

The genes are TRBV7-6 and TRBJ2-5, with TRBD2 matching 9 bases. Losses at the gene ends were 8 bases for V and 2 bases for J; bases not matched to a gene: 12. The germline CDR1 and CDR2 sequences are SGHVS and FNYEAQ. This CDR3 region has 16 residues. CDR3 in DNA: TGTGCCAGCGGTAACATGGCGGGGGGGACACAAGAGACCCAGTACTTC. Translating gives CASGNMAGGTQETQYF.

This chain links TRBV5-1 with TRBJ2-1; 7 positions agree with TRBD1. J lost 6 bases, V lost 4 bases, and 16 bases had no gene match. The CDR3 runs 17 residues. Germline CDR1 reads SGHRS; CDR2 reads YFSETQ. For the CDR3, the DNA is TGCGCCAGCAGCGCCCCTCTGAGACAGGGTTTTATCAATGAGCAGTTCTTC. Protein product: CASSAPLRQGFINEQFF. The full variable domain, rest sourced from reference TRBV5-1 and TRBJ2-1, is KAGVTQTPRYLIKTRGQQVTLSCSPISGHRSVSWYQQTPGQGLQFLFEYFSETQRNKGNFPGRFSGRQFSNSRSEMNVSTLELGDSALYLCASSAPLRQGFINEQFFGPGTRLTVL.

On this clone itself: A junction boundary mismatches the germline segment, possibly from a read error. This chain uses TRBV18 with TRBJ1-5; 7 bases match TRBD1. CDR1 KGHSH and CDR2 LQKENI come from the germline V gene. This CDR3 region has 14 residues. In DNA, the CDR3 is TGTCCCAGCTCACCTGACAGGGTCCGACAGCCCCAGCATTTT. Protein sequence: CPSSPDRVRQPQHF.